Sequencing of this TCR beta chain was carried out in a study of CD8 T cells in Susac syndrome. The authors sequenced TCR beta from blood CD8+ and CD4+ T cells. Treatment-naive patients with stable or active relapsing-remitting disease served as multiple sclerosis controls. Through negative isolation, CD4+ and CD8+ T cells were obtained, while TEMRA cells were enriched using FACS. The RNA, about 0.45 to 1 ug, was put through reverse transcription using random hexamers. Amplification of the TCR beta CDR3 was carried out by immunoSEQ multiplex PCR, which spanned a total of 54 Vbeta and 13 Jbeta segments. TCRdb re-called the immunoSEQ multiplex PCR reads with MiXCR, one entry per CDR3 protein. The sample has hundreds of thousands of distinct CDR3 sequences, roughly 85% seen once. The germline V gene has CDR1 MGHDK and CDR2 SYGVNS. Trimming pared 1 base from V and 5 bases from J, leaving 4 bases between. The CDR3 runs 12 residues.

This clonotype was counted once. Sequences were obtained from CD8+ T cells from PBMCs. V is TRBV25-1 and J is TRBJ2-3; D not resolved. This receptor was taken from a human donor with multiple sclerosis. CDR3 residues: CASSEWKDTQYF. CDR3 nucleotide sequence: TGTGCCAGCAGTGAATGGAAAGATACGCAGTATTTT.